This record concerns one T cell receptor (beta chain) sequence. As yet, its antigen is unknown. The data were taken from a study of cytomegalovirus exposure and HLA in healthy donors. The CDR3 is 15 residues long. Between the trimmed V and J ends, which lost 5 bases and 0 bases, there was a span of 11 bases. CDR1 is SEHNR, CDR2 FQNEAQ, per germline (reference sequence). In the PCR, 60 Vbeta and 13 Jbeta primers were used. Some clones are missing from TCRdb's copy, which holds only in-frame ones; the method was immunoSEQ multiplex PCR. This table holds some 77,000 clones, about 79% found once. Study-wide results and caveats: Further analysis, carried out later, found HLA-associated TCR beta chains more clonally expanded than equally common other chains. In vitro, a few CMV-associated chains proved specific for CMV antigens. Investigators reported fewer than 200 TCR beta chains as tied to cytomegalovirus.

The V gene is TRBV7-9, the J gene TRBJ2-4, with a possible D match to TRBD2 (6 bases). What was sequenced was PBMCs. The TCR sequence derives from a woman aged 40 to 50 in good health and CMV-seronegative. The CDR3 coding sequence is TGTGCCAGCAGCCCCGGAGGGGTAGCCAAAAACATTCAGTACTTC. Translated: CASSPGGVAKNIQYF.